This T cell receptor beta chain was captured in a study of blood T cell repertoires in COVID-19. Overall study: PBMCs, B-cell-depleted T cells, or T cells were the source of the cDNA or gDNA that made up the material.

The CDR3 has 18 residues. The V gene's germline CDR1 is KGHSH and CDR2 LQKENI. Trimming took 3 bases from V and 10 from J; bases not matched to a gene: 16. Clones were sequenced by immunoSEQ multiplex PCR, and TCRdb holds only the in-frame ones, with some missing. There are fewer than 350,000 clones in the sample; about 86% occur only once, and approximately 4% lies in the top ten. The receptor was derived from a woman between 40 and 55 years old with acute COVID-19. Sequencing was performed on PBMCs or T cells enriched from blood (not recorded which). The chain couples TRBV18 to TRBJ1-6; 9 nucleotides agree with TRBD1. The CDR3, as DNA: TGTGCCAGCTCACCGAATCCGGGACAGGGAGGCGTTGGGTCACCCCTCCACTTT. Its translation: CASSPNPGQGGVGSPLHF.